The 20 T cell receptor beta chains given below trace back to one sample, sequenced in a study of shared clonotypes between healthy human individuals. TCRdb's table, derived via immunoSEQ multiplex PCR, lists solely in-frame clones and lacks some. The table shows about 380,000 clones, with around 96% occurring only once. The sequenced sample consisted of memory CD8+ T cells sorted from blood. The subset denotes: CD45RO+ cells pooled with CCR7-negative TemRA cells. These receptors were taken from a man aged 25-45 years in good health.

This clone was recorded once. The gene calls are TRBV5-1 and TRBJ2-1; D is perhaps TRBD2 (5 bases). V shed 8 bases and J shed 1 base, with 10 bases lying between them. Germline CDR1 is SGHRS and CDR2 is YFSETQ. The length of the CDR3 is 13 residues. This CDR3 is CASATTSYNEQFF. Written as DNA, the CDR3 is TGCGCCAGTGCGACTACGTCCTACAATGAGCAGTTCTTC.

This chain uses TRBV5-1 with TRBJ2-3; 11 positions match TRBD2. V shed 4 bases, J shed 2 bases, and the junction held 12 bases outside the gene matches. This CDR3 spans 18 amino acids. Germline V gene lookup returns CDR1 SGHRS and CDR2 YFSETQ. For the CDR3, the DNA is TGCGCCAGCAGCCCTGGGGGAGTAGCGGGAGGGGTCACAGATACGCAGTATTTT. It yields the protein CASSPGGVAGGVTDTQYF.

The genes are TRBV19 and TRBJ2-1; 8 bases match TRBD2. The CDR3 is made up of 14 amino acids. The junction had 7 bases not matched to a gene; V was cut back by 5 bases and J by 7 bases. Germline V gene data show CDR1 as LNHDA and CDR2 as SQIVND (reference sequence). The CDR3 DNA sequence: TGTGCCAGTAGTCTCAGCGGGAGAATAAATGAGCAGTTCTTC. Translation gives CASSLSGRINEQFF.

This chain uses TRBV14 with TRBJ1-3, with unresolved D. V was trimmed by 1 base and J by 4 bases, leaving 5 bases between them. This CDR3 region has 13 residues. Germline CDR1 is SGHDN and CDR2 is FVKESK. DNA for the CDR3: TGTGCCAGCAGCCAAGGCCTAGGAAACACCATATATTTT. Translated: CASSQGLGNTIYF.

A single count supports this clone. This rearrangement joins TRBV28 to TRBJ2-7, with D tentatively TRBD1 (6 bases). The germline V gene encodes CDR1 MDHEN and CDR2 SYDVKM. V lost 3 bases, J lost 1 base, and 16 bases lay in between. CDR3 size: 16 residues. CDR3 DNA: TGTGCCAGCAGTTTTCCCTGGACAGCGAGGTCCTACGAGCAGTACTTC. This encodes CASSFPWTARSYEQYF.

The chain combines TRBV29-1 with TRBJ2-1; 9 bases fit TRBD1. Looked up from germline, CDR1 is SQVTM and CDR2 is ANQGSEA. The CDR3 has 12 amino acids. V was clipped by 7 bases and J by 12 bases; unmatched bases: 10. The chain's CDR3 is CSAGQGPRGQFF. CDR3 bases: TGCAGCGCGGGACAGGGCCCAAGGGGGCAGTTCTTC.

This clone was observed a single time. The J gene is TRBJ1-1, the V gene TRBV20-1; D is perhaps TRBD1 (6 bases). CDR1 is DFQATT and CDR2 is SNEGSKA in the germline V gene (reference sequence). V dropped 6 bases and J dropped 12 bases, with 17 bases sitting between them. The CDR3 length is 11 residues. DNA of the CDR3: TGCAGTGCGCAAAGGGACATTACGACTTTCTTT. This gives the protein CSAQRDITTFF.

The rearrangement uses TRBV11-2 and TRBJ1-1, with D uncertain. Germline CDR1 SGHAT, CDR2 FQNNGV. The CDR3 runs 15 residues. V lost 2 bases to trimming and J lost 2 bases, with 12 bases between them. The CDR3 region has the DNA TGTGCCAGCAGCTTAAGGCATGAAGGTAACACTGAAGCTTTCTTT. Its protein is CASSLRHEGNTEAFF.

The V call is TRBV27, the J call TRBJ2-3, with 8 bases matching TRBD2. The CDR3 length is 12 residues. Germline values: CDR1 MNHEY, CDR2 SMNVEV (reference sequence). Written as DNA, the CDR3 is TGTGCGATAGCGGGATTAGGCCCTACGCAGTATTTT. It encodes CAIAGLGPTQYF.

This rearrangement joins TRBV5-1 to TRBJ2-7; 8 nucleotides agree with TRBD1. The CDR3 runs 15 residues. Germline-derived CDR1 and CDR2 are SGHRS and YFSETQ. V lost 0 bases and J lost 2; bases outside the gene matches: 4. In DNA, the CDR3 is TGCGCCAGCAGCTTGGTCCCGGACAGGGCCTACGAGCAGTACTTC. Amino acid sequence: CASSLVPDRAYEQYF.

J is TRBJ2-7 and V is TRBV5-3, with D possibly being TRBD1 (5 bases). TRBV5-3 is classed as an ORF, of uncertain function. This CDR3 region has 16 residues. The V end was cut by 0 bases, the J end by 3 bases, with 16 bases between. The CDR3 DNA is TGTGCCAGAAGCTTGGCCATAGGACAACCTGACTACGAGCAGTACTTC. Residues: CARSLAIGQPDYEQYF.

The genes are TRBV28 and TRBJ2-7, with 8 positions matching TRBD1. The germline V gene encodes CDR1 MDHEN and CDR2 SYDVKM. Trimming removed 8 bases from V and 0 bases from J; junction bases left unmatched: 6. The CDR3 contains 14 residues. The CDR3 DNA sequence: TGTGCCAGCGGGAAGCAGGGGGCCTCCTACGAGCAGTACTTC. This sequence encodes CASGKQGASYEQYF.

The V call is TRBV19, the J call TRBJ1-1, with D unresolved. V lost 4 bases to trimming and J lost 1 base, with 7 bases between them. The CDR3 spans 13 residues. Germline V gives CDR1 LNHDA, CDR2 SQIVND (reference sequence). The CDR3, as DNA: TGTGCCAGTAGTACTCCACAGAACACTGAAGCTTTCTTT. Translating gives CASSTPQNTEAFF.

The CDR3, as DNA: TGTGCCAGCAGCTTGGGGCTGGAGACCCAGTACTTC. Its protein is CASSLGLETQYF. The chain carries TRBV5-6 and TRBJ2-5; unclear D gene. The V and J ends lost 0 bases and 5 bases respectively, with 5 bases between them. The germline V gene has CDR1 SGHDT and CDR2 YYEEEE. The CDR3 length is 12 residues. The full variable domain, in which reference TRBV5-6 and TRBJ2-5 provide the parts outside the CDR3, is DAGVTQSPTHLIKTRGQQVTLRCSPKSGHDTVSWYQQALGQGPQFIFQYYEEEERQRGNFPDRFSGHQFPNYSSELNVNALLLGDSALYLCASSLGLETQYFGPGTRLLVL.

DNA for the CDR3: TGTGCCAGCAGCCCAAGTGGGACGGGGGGCTATGGCTACACCTTC. Its translation: CASSPSGTGGYGYTF. V gene TRBV7-3 combines with J gene TRBJ1-2; D may be TRBD1 (5 bases). CDR3 length: 15 amino acids. Germline V CDR1 and CDR2: SGHTA, FQGTGA. Trimming removed 5 bases at V and 4 bases at J, with 17 bases between.

This sequence joins TRBV15 and TRBJ2-2, with D perhaps TRBD2 (5 bases). Germline lookup yields CDR1 LNHNV and CDR2 YYDKDF (reference sequence). The CDR3 sequence is 13 residues long. Trimming removed 8 bases from V and 0 bases from J, with 7 bases in between. Here the CDR3 DNA reads TGTGCCACCTTAGCGACGAACACCGGGGAGCTGTTTTTT. Protein product: CATLATNTGELFF.

V gene TRBV7-9 combines with J gene TRBJ2-5; 9 bases line up with TRBD1. The V and J ends lost 3 bases and 2 bases, in that order; junction bases with no gene match: 4. Per the germline V gene, CDR1 is SEHNR and CDR2 is FQNEAQ (reference sequence). The CDR3 totals 15 residues. The CDR3 region has the DNA TGTGCCAGCAGCTTCTCGACAGGGGGTCAAGAGACCCAGTACTTC. Encoded protein: CASSFSTGGQETQYF.

The chain combines TRBV10-1 with TRBJ1-1; 7 bases are a match to TRBD1. The germline V gene has CDR1 WNHNN and CDR2 SYGVQD (reference sequence). Trimming took 2 bases from V and 3 from J; bases not matched to a gene: 3. The CDR3 is 14 amino acids. Here the CDR3 reads CASSEGRGDTEAFF. The CDR3 region has the DNA TGCGCCAGCAGTGAGGGCAGGGGGGACACTGAAGCTTTCTTT.

The V and J genes are TRBV27 and TRBJ2-3; D perhaps matches TRBD2 (7 bases). The CDR3 spans 17 residues. CDR1 is MNHEY and CDR2 is SMNVEV in the germline V gene (reference sequence). V lost 2 bases to trimming and J lost 1 base, with 16 bases between them. In nucleotides, the CDR3 is TGTGCCAGCAGTTTACGCATCAGGGGAGGGGGCACAGATACGCAGTATTTT. Amino acid sequence: CASSLRIRGGGTDTQYF.

The CDR3 is CASSLAGLAGGGTYEQYF. For the CDR3, the DNA is TGTGCCAGCAGCTTGGCAGGACTAGCGGGAGGAGGAACCTACGAGCAGTACTTC. The chain links TRBV5-8 to TRBJ2-7; 14 bases align to TRBD2. Per the germline V gene, CDR1 is SGHTS and CDR2 is YDEGEE. Losses at the gene ends were 0 bases for V and 2 bases for J; bases not matched to a gene: 7. The CDR3 runs 18 residues.